A single T cell receptor beta chain is shown here with its context. Its antigen is undetermined. The data stem from a study of cytomegalovirus exposure and HLA in healthy donors. Study results and caveats: A later analysis reportedly found that, within productive TCRs, an Asian-associated ancestry cluster had fewer N-insertions than the mean observed across the approximately 660 donors. The productive fraction for most TCR beta V segments was about 90% or about 30% in an earlier analysis.

The CDR3 has 13 amino acids. In germline, CDR1 is SGHNT, CDR2 YYREEE (reference sequence). Trimming took off 4 bases at V and 4 bases at J, with 11 bases between the two ends. The PCR was carried out with 60 Vbeta primers and 13 Jbeta primers. This table comes from immunoSEQ multiplex PCR, and its TCRdb copy is limited to in-frame clones, with some not included. Among some 190,000 clones listed, approximately 81% were seen once. The V call is TRBV5-4, the J call TRBJ2-5; perhaps TRBD2 as D (5 bases). The material sequenced was PBMCs. The clonotype originates from a male donor in good health and CMV-seronegative. The CDR3 nucleotides read TGTGCCAGCAGCGGACTCCAACGAGAGACCCAGTACTTC. The encoded protein is CASSGLQRETQYF.